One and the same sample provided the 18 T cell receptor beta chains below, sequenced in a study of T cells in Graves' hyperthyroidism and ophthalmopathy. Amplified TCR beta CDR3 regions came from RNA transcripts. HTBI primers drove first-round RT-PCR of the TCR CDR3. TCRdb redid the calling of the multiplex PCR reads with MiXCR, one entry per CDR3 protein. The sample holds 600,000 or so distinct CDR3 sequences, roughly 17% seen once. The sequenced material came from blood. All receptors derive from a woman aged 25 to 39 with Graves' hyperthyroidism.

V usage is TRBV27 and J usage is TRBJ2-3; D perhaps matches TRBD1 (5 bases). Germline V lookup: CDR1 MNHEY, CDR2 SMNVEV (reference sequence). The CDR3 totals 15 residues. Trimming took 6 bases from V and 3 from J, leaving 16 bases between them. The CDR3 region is CASRLLGSGTDTQYF. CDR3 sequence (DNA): TGTGCCAGCAGGTTGCTCGGGTCAGGGACAGATACGCAGTATTTT.

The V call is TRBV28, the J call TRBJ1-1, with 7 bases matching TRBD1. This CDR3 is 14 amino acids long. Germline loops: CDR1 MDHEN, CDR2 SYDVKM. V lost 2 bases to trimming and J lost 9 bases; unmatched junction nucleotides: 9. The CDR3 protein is CASSLRQGGSQAFF. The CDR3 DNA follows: TGTGCCAGCAGTTTACGACAGGGTGGATCGCAAGCTTTCTTT.

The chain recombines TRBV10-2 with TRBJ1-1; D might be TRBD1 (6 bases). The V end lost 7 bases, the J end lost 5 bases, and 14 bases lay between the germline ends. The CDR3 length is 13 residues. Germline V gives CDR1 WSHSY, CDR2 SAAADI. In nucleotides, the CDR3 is TGCGCCAGCACAGACAGGCAAGGGACTGAAGCTTTCTTT. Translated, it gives CASTDRQGTEAFF.

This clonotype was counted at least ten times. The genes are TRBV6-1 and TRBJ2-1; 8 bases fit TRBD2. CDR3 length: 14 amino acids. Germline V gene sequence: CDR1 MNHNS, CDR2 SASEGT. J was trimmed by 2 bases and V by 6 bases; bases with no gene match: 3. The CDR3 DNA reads TGTGCCAGCAGCCGGGGGGGCACCTACAATGAGCAGTTCTTC. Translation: CASSRGGTYNEQFF.

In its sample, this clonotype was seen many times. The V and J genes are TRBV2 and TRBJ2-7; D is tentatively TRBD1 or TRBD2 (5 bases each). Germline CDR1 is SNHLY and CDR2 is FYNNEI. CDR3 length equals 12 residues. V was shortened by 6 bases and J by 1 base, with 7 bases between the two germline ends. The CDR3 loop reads CASRGDSYEQYF. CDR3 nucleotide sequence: TGTGCCAGCAGGGGGGATTCCTACGAGCAGTACTTC. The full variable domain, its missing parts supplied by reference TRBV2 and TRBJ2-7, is EPEVTQTPSHQVTQMGQEVILRCVPISNHLYFYWYRQILGQKVEFLVSFYNNEISEKSEIFDDQFSVERPDGSNFTLKIRSTKLEDSAMYFCASRGDSYEQYFGPGTRLTVT.

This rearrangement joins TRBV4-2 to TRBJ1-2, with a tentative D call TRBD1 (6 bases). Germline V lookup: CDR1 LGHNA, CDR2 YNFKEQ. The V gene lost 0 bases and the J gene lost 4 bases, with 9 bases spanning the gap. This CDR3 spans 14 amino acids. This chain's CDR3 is CASSQDLTGYGYTF. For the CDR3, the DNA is TGTGCCAGCAGCCAAGATCTGACAGGCTATGGCTACACCTTC.

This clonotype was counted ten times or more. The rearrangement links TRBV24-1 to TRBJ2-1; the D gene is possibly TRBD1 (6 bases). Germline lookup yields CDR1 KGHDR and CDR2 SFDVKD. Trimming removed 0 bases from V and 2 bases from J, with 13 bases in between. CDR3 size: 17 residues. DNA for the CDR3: TGTGCCACCAGTGATTTGCCGTCGGACAGCACCTACAATGAGCAGTTCTTC. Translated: CATSDLPSDSTYNEQFF.

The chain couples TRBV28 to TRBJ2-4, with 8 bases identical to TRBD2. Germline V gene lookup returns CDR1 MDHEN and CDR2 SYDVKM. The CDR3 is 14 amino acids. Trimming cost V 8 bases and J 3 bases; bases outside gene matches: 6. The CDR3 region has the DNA TGTGCCAGCGGACCGAGCGGGAGCAAAAACATTCAGTACTTC. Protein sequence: CASGPSGSKNIQYF.

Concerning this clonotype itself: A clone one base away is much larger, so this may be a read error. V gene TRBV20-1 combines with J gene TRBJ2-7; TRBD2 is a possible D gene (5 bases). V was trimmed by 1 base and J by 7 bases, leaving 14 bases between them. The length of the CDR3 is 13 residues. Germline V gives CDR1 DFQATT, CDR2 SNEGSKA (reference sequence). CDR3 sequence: CSARVGEVDEQYF. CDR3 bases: TGCAGTGCTAGAGTGGGAGAGGTTGATGAGCAGTACTTC.

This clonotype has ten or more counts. CDR3 sequence reads: CASSYFRGGTEAFF. The DNA for the CDR3 is TGTGCCAGCAGTTACTTTAGGGGTGGCACTGAAGCTTTCTTT. The chain is built from TRBV6-5 and TRBJ1-1, with D perhaps TRBD1 (5 bases). V was trimmed by 1 base and J by 4 bases, leaving 10 bases between them. This CDR3 is 14 amino acids long. CDR1 MNHEY and CDR2 SVGAGI come from the germline V gene.

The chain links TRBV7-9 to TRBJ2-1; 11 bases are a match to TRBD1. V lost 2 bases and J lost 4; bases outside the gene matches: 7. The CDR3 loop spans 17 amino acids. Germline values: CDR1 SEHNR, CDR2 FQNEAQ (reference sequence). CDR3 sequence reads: CASSLNRGTGGYNEQFF. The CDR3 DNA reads TGTGCCAGCAGCTTAAATCGGGGGACAGGGGGATACAATGAGCAGTTCTTC.

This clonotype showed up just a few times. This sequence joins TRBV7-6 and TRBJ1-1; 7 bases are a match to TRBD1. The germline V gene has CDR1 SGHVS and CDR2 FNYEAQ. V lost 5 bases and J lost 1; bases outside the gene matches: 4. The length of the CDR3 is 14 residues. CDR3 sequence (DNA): TGTGCCAGCAGCCCAGGGGGTTGGAACACTGAAGCTTTCTTT. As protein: CASSPGGWNTEAFF.

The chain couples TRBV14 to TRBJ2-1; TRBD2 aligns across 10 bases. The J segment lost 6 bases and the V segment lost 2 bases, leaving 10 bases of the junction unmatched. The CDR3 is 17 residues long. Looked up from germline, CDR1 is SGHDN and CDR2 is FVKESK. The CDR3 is CASSQLGGASGSNEQFF. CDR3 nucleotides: TGTGCCAGCAGCCAACTTGGGGGGGCTAGCGGGAGCAATGAGCAGTTCTTC.

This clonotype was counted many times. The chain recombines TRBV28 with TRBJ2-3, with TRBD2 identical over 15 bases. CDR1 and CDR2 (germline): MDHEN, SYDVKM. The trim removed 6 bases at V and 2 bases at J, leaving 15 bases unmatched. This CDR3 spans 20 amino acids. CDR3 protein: CASSPSGLAGGLRSTDTQYF. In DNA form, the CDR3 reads TGTGCCAGCAGCCCGTCAGGACTAGCGGGAGGGCTACGATCCACAGATACGCAGTATTTT. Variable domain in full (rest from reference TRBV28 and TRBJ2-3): DVKVTQSSRYLVKRTGEKVFLECVQDMDHENMFWYRQDPGLGLRLIYFSYDVKMKEKGDIPEGYSVSREKKERFSLILESASTNQTSMYLCASSPSGLAGGLRSTDTQYFGPGTRLTVL.

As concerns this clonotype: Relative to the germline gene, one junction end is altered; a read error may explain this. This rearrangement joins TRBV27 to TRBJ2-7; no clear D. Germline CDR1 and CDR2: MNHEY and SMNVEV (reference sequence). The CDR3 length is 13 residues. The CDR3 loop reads CASSWNKFNERYF. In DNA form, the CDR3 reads TGTGCCAGCAGTTGGAATAAGTTTAACGAGCGGTACTTC.

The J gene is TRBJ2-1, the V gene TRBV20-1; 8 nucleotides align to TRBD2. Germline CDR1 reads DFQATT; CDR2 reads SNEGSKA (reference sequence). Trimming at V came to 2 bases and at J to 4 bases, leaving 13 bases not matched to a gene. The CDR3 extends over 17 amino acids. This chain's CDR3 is CSARFGVGRVAYNEQFF. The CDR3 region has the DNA TGCAGTGCTAGATTCGGTGTCGGGAGGGTCGCTTACAATGAGCAGTTCTTC.

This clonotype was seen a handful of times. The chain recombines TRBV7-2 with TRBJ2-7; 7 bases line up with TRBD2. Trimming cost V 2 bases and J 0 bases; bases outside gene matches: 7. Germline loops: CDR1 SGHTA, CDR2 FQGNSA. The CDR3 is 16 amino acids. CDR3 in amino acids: CASSLYPSGPSYEQYF. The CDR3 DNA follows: TGTGCCAGCAGCTTATACCCTAGCGGACCCTCCTACGAGCAGTACTTC.

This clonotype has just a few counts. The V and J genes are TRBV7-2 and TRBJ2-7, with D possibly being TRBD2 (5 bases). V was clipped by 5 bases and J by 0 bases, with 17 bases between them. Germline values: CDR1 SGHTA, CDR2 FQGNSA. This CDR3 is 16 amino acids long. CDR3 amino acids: CASSPAGLRVSYEQYF. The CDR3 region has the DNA TGTGCCAGCAGCCCGGCGGGCCTCCGAGTCTCCTACGAGCAGTACTTC. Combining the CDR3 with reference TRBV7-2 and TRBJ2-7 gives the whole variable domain GAGVSQSPSNKVTEKGKDVELRCDPISGHTALYWYRQSLGQGLEFLIYFQGNSAPDKSGLPSDRFSAERTGGSVSTLTIQRTQQEDSAVYLCASSPAGLRVSYEQYFGPGTRLTVT.